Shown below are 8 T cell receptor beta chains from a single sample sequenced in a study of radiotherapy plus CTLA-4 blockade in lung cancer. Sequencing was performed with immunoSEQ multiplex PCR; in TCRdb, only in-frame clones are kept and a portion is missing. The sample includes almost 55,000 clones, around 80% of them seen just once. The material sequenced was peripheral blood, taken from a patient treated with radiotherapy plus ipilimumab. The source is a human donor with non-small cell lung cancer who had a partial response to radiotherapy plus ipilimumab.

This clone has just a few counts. DNA for the CDR3: TGTGCCAGCAGTGAAACGGGCGGGGAACGTCAGCCCCAGCATTTT. It codes for CASSETGGERQPQHF. The chain recombines TRBV2 with TRBJ1-5; D is uncertain. V was trimmed by 2 bases and J by 6 bases, leaving 14 bases between them. This CDR3 has 15 residues. Germline V CDR1 and CDR2: SNHLY, FYNNEI.

This chain's CDR3 is CASSLKTGYGNSPLHF. CDR3 in DNA: TGTGCCAGCAGTCTAAAAACGGGATACGGTAATTCACCCCTCCACTTT. The gene calls are TRBV5-6 and TRBJ1-6; D gene uncertain. CDR1 and CDR2 from the germline V gene are SGHDT and YYEEEE. Deletions cut 5 bases from V and 6 bases from J, with 18 bases between. The CDR3 totals 16 residues.

CDR3 coding DNA: TGTGCCAGCAGCTTAGCGCCAGGGGGAACCACAGATACGCAGTATTTT. It yields the protein CASSLAPGGTTDTQYF. V and J are TRBV7-6 and TRBJ2-3, with TRBD1 matching over 7 bases. The CDR3 has 16 amino acids. The V segment lost 0 bases and the J segment 2 bases; nucleotides outside the gene matches: 5. The germline V gene has CDR1 SGHVS and CDR2 FNYEAQ.

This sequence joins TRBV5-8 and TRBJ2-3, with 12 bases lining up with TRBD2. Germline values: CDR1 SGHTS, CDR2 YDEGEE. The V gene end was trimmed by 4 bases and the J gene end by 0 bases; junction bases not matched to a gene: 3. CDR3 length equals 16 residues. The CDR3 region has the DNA TGTGCCAGCAGCCCCGGACTAGCGGGGAGCACAGATACGCAGTATTTT. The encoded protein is CASSPGLAGSTDTQYF.

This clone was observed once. CDR3 loop: CASSQDTGLYYEQYF. DNA of the CDR3: TGCGCCAGCAGCCAAGATACAGGGCTGTACTACGAGCAGTACTTC. The V gene is TRBV4-1, the J gene TRBJ2-5; TRBD1 is a possible D gene (6 bases). The end of the DNA fits TRBJ2-7 better, so the J call may be wrong. CDR1 and CDR2 from the germline V gene are MGHRA and YSYEKL. This CDR3 has 15 amino acids.

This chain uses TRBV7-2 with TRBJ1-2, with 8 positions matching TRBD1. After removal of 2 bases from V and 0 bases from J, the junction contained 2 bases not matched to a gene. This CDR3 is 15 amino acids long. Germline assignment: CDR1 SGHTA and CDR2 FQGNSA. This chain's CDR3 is CASSLRQGTNYGYTF. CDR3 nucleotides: TGTGCCAGCAGCTTACGACAGGGGACTAACTATGGCTACACCTTC.

CDR3 protein: CATSKTAGGLDTQYF. The DNA of the CDR3 is TGTGCCACCAGCAAAACGGCGGGGGGCTTAGATACGCAGTATTTT. The chain couples TRBV15 to TRBJ2-3, with TRBD2 matching over 8 bases. This CDR3 has 15 amino acids. V was clipped by 4 bases and J by 5 bases; unmatched bases: 8. Germline CDR1 and CDR2: LNHNV and YYDKDF (reference sequence).

The CDR3 region has the DNA TGTGCCAGCAGCCGGAAGCGGGGGGGCCCGGACACCGGGGAGCTGTTTTTT. Residues: CASSRKRGGPDTGELFF. J is TRBJ2-2 and V is TRBV11-1; 10 bases are shared with TRBD2. V was pared by 5 bases and J by 3 bases, with 9 bases of the junction left unmatched. Germline V gene sequence: CDR1 SGHAT, CDR2 FQDESV (reference sequence). CDR3 length: 17 amino acids.